The 6 T cell receptor beta chains listed next were all sequenced from one sample in a study of beta chain features in type 1 diabetes. Expressed TCRB transcripts were sequenced because the isolated RNA had all been reverse transcribed beforehand. Produced via immunoSEQ multiplex PCR; TCRdb's table is partial and in-frame only. The table has some 270,000 clones, approximately 14% seen once. What was sequenced was naive CD4+ T cells from blood. These receptors all come from a woman aged 40 to 55 in good health.

The chain couples TRBV5-1 to TRBJ1-1; 9 bases align to TRBD1. V was clipped by 6 bases and J by 5 bases; unmatched bases: 5. Germline assignment: CDR1 SGHRS and CDR2 YFSETQ. This CDR3 spans 13 amino acids. The CDR3 loop is CASTKTGGTEAFF. The CDR3 DNA follows: TGCGCCAGCACAAAGACAGGGGGTACTGAAGCTTTCTTT.

Notes on this clone: The junction shows a germline mismatch at one end, possibly a read error. V usage is TRBV7-8 and J usage is TRBJ2-7; 7 positions match TRBD1. The germline gives CDR1 SGHVS, CDR2 FQNEAQ. CDR3 size: 15 residues. The CDR3 sequence is CASSLLTGRDSPSCF. The DNA of the CDR3 is TGTGCCAGCAGCTTACTGACAGGGCGAGACTCCCCTTCATGCTTC.

This clone was detected only a few times. J is TRBJ2-7 and V is TRBV7-9; 7 positions agree with TRBD2. Trimming cost V 3 bases and J 2 bases; bases outside gene matches: 4. The CDR3 covers 14 residues. Germline CDR1 reads SEHNR; CDR2 reads FQNEAQ (reference sequence). CDR3 nucleotides: TGTGCCAGCAGCTTTGGGACTACTCCCTACGAGCAGTACTTC. Translated: CASSFGTTPYEQYF.

This clone was seen a handful of times. The chain has TRBV5-1 and TRBJ1-2; D possibly corresponds to TRBD1 (6 bases). The V gene lost 0 bases and the J gene lost 4 bases, with 13 bases spanning the gap. Germline V gene lookup returns CDR1 SGHRS and CDR2 YFSETQ. There are 15 residues in the CDR3. This chain's CDR3 is CASSLVAGDSYGYTF. The DNA for the CDR3 is TGCGCCAGCAGCTTGGTGGCAGGGGATAGCTATGGCTACACCTTC.

The chain combines TRBV2 with TRBJ1-5; 9 bases map to TRBD1. The CDR3 extends over 15 amino acids. Germline V CDR1 and CDR2: SNHLY, FYNNEI. V lost 6 bases, J lost 5 bases, and 8 bases stayed unmatched. The CDR3: CASSSQGQGYQPQHF. CDR3 in DNA: TGTGCCAGCAGCTCGCAGGGACAGGGTTATCAGCCCCAGCATTTT.

V is TRBV29-1 and J is TRBJ2-7; possible D gene TRBD1, 6 bases. CDR3 size: 15 residues. Trimming left V 5 bases short and J 0 bases short, with 17 bases between. Germline V CDR1 and CDR2: SQVTM, ANQGSEA. CDR3 in amino acids: CSVWWRTRGSYEQYF. CDR3 sequence (DNA): TGCAGCGTTTGGTGGAGGACCAGGGGCTCCTACGAGCAGTACTTC.